This T cell receptor beta chain comes out of a study of siplizumab effects on memory and regulatory T cells. As for the study in general: The mixed lymphocyte reactions, run in pairs, contained siplizumab at 0.8 to 1 ug/mL or no drug. Study findings and constraints: Roughly 75-97% of proliferating clones (CD4+ or CD8+) could not be assigned a naive or memory phenotype. Naive T cells seemed more diverse than memory cells and seemed major alloresponse contributors.

Concerning this clone: Its specificity is not known.

Cells from the mixed lymphocyte reaction were cocultured for 6 days at 37°C. Sequencing of each sample assayed roughly 9.1 x 10^4 TCR templates. Clones were read by immunoSEQ multiplex PCR, and TCRdb kept only the in-frame ones, dropping some. This table holds 11,000 to 15,000 clones, more than 40% found once. Trimming cost V 3 bases and J 7 bases; bases outside gene matches: 8. The CDR3 is 14 residues long. CDR1 KGHSH and CDR2 LQKENI come from the germline V gene. The sample consisted of CFSE-low (dividing) CD4+ T cells sorted from an allogeneic mixed lymphocyte reaction. The sequence came from a human donor in good health; the cells came from an allogeneic mixed lymphocyte reaction. V and J are TRBV18 and TRBJ2-7; 8 bases fit TRBD1. CDR3 in amino acids: CASSPLDRAREQYF. In nucleotides, the CDR3 is TGTGCCAGCTCACCGTTGGACAGGGCTAGGGAGCAGTACTTC.